A single sample is the source of the 12 T cell receptor beta chains below, sequenced in a study of T cell responses to AZD1222 COVID-19 vaccine. Method: immunoSEQ multiplex PCR; TCRdb's copy keeps in-frame clones and lacks some. The profile covers 130,000 or so clones, with around 90% appearing a single time and roughly 5.7% taken by the ten largest. The sequencing here drew on peripheral blood, taken 28 days after the second AZD1222 dose. These receptors all stem from an adult who received the AZD1222 COVID-19 vaccine.

This clone appeared a few times. The CDR3 bases are TGTGCCAGCAGCTTAGGTCAGGGACTCCATCACGGGGAGCTGTTTTTT. Translating it yields CASSLGQGLHHGELFF. This chain uses TRBV7-9 with TRBJ2-2; TRBD2 is a possible D gene (6 bases). V lost 1 base to trimming and J lost 7 bases, with 16 bases between them. The V gene's germline CDR1 is SEHNR and CDR2 FQNEAQ (reference sequence). The CDR3 is 16 residues long.

This sequence joins TRBV11-3 and TRBJ2-3; D gene unclear. CDR1 is SGHNT and CDR2 is YENEEA in the germline V gene. V lost 5 bases and J 2 bases, leaving 11 bases between the germline ends. The CDR3 spans 14 residues. The CDR3 reads CASSPNGVTDTQYF. In DNA, the CDR3 is TGTGCCAGCAGCCCCAATGGAGTCACAGATACGCAGTATTTT.

The chain links TRBV30 to TRBJ1-5, with unresolved D. The germline CDR1 and CDR2 sequences are GTSNPN and SVGIG (reference sequence). This CDR3 region has 13 residues. Trimming stripped 2 bases from V and 4 bases from J, with 9 bases between. The CDR3 loop is CAWSLTANQPQHF. DNA of the CDR3: TGTGCCTGGAGTTTGACTGCGAATCAGCCCCAGCATTTT.

The chain uses TRBV5-1 and TRBJ1-1, with TRBD1 matching over 8 bases. The V segment lost 4 bases and the J segment 0 bases; nucleotides outside the gene matches: 5. CDR1 SGHRS and CDR2 YFSETQ come from the germline V gene. The CDR3 is 15 amino acids. CDR3 loop: CASSERQGMNTEAFF. The CDR3 coding sequence is TGCGCCAGCAGCGAGCGACAGGGGATGAACACTGAAGCTTTCTTT.

The chain carries TRBV11-3 and TRBJ2-3, with 8 bases identical to TRBD2. The CDR3 is 15 residues long. CDR1 and CDR2 (germline): SGHNT, YENEEA. Trimming cost V 5 bases and J 2 bases; bases outside gene matches: 6. This CDR3 reads CASSPPGGVTDTQYF. The CDR3 nucleotides are TGTGCCAGCAGCCCCCCCGGGGGGGTCACAGATACGCAGTATTTT.

The chain couples TRBV28 to TRBJ1-5, with D tentatively TRBD1 (5 bases). Trimming left V 7 bases short and J 4 bases short, with 26 bases between. The CDR3 length is 18 residues. Germline CDR1 is MDHEN and CDR2 is SYDVKM. Here the CDR3 DNA reads TGTGCCAGCACGGCCGGCTCGGGGGGTAGGGTCATTAATCAGCCCCAGCATTTT. It yields the protein CASTAGSGGRVINQPQHF.

The chain joins TRBV13 to TRBJ2-3, with no clear D. Trimming took 4 bases from V and 4 from J, leaving 9 bases between them. The CDR3 sequence is 13 residues long. Per the germline V gene, CDR1 is PRHDT and CDR2 is FYEKMQ (reference sequence). The CDR3 here is CASSYSSPDTQYF. The CDR3 DNA reads TGTGCCAGCAGCTATAGCTCCCCAGATACGCAGTATTTT. Using reference TRBV13 and TRBJ2-3 for the parts outside the CDR3, the full variable domain is AAGVIQSPRHLIKEKRETATLKCYPIPRHDTVYWYQQGPGQDPQFLISFYEKMQSDKGSIPDRFSAQQFSDYHSELNMSSLELGDSALYFCASSYSSPDTQYFGPGTRLTVL.

This clone was picked up one time. The J gene is TRBJ1-2, the V gene TRBV7-2; D unresolved. The CDR3 contains 13 residues. The V end was cut by 5 bases, the J end by 6 bases, with 13 bases between. Germline CDR1 and CDR2: SGHTA and FQGNSA. CDR3: CASSPTVFHGYTF. The CDR3 DNA reads as TGTGCCAGCAGCCCAACCGTGTTTCATGGCTACACCTTC. The entire variable domain, with the rest obtained from reference TRBV7-2 and TRBJ1-2, is as follows: GAGVSQSPSNKVTEKGKDVELRCDPISGHTALYWYRQSLGQGLEFLIYFQGNSAPDKSGLPSDRFSAERTGGSVSTLTIQRTQQEDSAVYLCASSPTVFHGYTFGSGTRLTVV.

J is TRBJ2-7 and V is TRBV28, with 9 bases matching TRBD2. Unmatched junction bases numbered 11, after V lost 3 bases and J lost 2 bases. The CDR3 loop spans 17 amino acids. CDR1 MDHEN and CDR2 SYDVKM come from the germline V gene. The CDR3 is CASSFGVGGRAAYEQYF. The DNA of the CDR3 is TGTGCCAGCAGTTTCGGGGTTGGCGGGAGGGCCGCCTACGAGCAGTACTTC.

The chain recombines TRBV5-1 with TRBJ2-5; 7 positions match TRBD1. Germline V lookup: CDR1 SGHRS, CDR2 YFSETQ. This CDR3 region has 13 residues. V was clipped by 4 bases and J by 3 bases; unmatched bases: 3. CDR3 nucleotide sequence: TGCGCCAGCAGCATCGGGACAGAAGAGACCCAGTACTTC. Translating it yields CASSIGTEETQYF.

The chain joins TRBV24-1 to TRBJ2-7; perhaps TRBD2 as D (5 bases). V was shortened by 9 bases and J by 0 bases, with 11 bases between the two germline ends. CDR1 and CDR2 from the germline V gene are KGHDR and SFDVKD. CDR3 length: 13 residues. The CDR3 DNA reads as TGTGCCACCGGGAGTCCTTCCTCCTACGAGCAGTACTTC. Amino acid sequence: CATGSPSSYEQYF.

This chain links TRBV5-1 with TRBJ2-7, with TRBD1 matching 8 bases. V lost 3 bases, J lost 6 bases, and 8 bases stayed unmatched. The CDR3 loop spans 14 amino acids. Germline CDR1 is SGHRS and CDR2 is YFSETQ. The CDR3 loop reads CASSYSRGQGEQYF. For the CDR3, the DNA is TGCGCCAGCAGCTACTCCAGGGGGCAGGGCGAGCAGTACTTC.